Given below is one T cell receptor beta chain in context. Its antigen is undetermined. The authors prepared UMI-labeled TRB cDNA libraries by 5' RACE. TCRdb reprocessed the 5' RACE reads and reports one entry per CDR3 protein, with no DNA. The ten top clones account for less than 0.3%, within a sample of 100,000 to 150,000 distinct CDR3 sequences. This CDR3 region has 15 residues. Germline V CDR1 and CDR2: SGHRS, YFSETQ. The data are from a study of CXCR3-negative and CXCR3-positive naive CD8 T cells. Background on the study: Collectively, the libraries yielded about 135 million TRB reads in total, at about 1.5 +/- 0.3 million per library.

Study-level points and caveats: Most assays used freshly isolated PBMCs, as cryopreservation partially reduced CXCR3.

The clonotype originates from a human donor in good health. Some clones in this sample may be carry-over from other donors' samples. The sequencing input was naive CXCR3- CD8+ T cells from blood. Subset indicated: CD45RO-CCR7+CD27+CD95- naive CD8+ T cells lacking CXCR3 (TNR3-). The V and J genes are TRBV5-1 and TRBJ2-2; TCRdb gives TRBD1 as the D gene, but with no DNA this cannot be confirmed. The CDR3 is CASSLSAGGTGELFF.